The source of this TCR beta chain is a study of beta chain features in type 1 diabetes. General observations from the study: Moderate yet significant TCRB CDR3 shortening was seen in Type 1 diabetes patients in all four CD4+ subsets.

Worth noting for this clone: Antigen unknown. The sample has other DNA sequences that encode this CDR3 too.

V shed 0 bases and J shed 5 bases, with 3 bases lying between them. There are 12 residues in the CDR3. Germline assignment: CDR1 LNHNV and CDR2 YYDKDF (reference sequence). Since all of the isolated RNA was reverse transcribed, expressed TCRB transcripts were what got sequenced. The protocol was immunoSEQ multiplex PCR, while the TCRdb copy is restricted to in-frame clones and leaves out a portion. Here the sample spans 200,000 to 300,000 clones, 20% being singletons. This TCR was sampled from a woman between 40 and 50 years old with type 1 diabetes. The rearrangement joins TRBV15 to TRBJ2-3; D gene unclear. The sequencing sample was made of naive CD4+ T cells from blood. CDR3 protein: CATSRDRDTQYF. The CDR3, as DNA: TGTGCCACCAGCAGAGATCGAGATACGCAGTATTTT.